These T cell receptor beta chains were read from a single sample in a study of CD8+CD57+ T cells in acquired aplastic anemia. TCRdb reanalysed the reads using MiXCR and keeps one entry per CDR3 protein. The sample has roughly 500,000 distinct CDR3 sequences, under 40% seen once; the top ten hold less than 0.85%. Sequenced sample: sorted CD4+, CD8+, or CD8+CD57+ T cells (not recorded which) from PBMCs. Receptors originate from a human donor with aplastic anemia. Each CDR3 is given with its conserved first and last residue. The order of the fields is D gene, J gene, clone size, V gene, CDR3 DNA, CDR3 protein. A D gene is named only where the DNA matches it firmly. Some rows mark clone size as missing; the rest say once, few, many or name a class of expanded clone.

d_call: TRBD1; j_call: TRBJ2-7; clone_size: .; v_call: TRBV19; cdr3_nt: TGTGCCAGTAGTATAAACAAGGGGGCCGGCTACGAGCAGTACTTC; cdr3_aa: CASSINKGAGYEQYF
d_call: TRBD1; j_call: TRBJ1-2; clone_size: .; v_call: TRBV15; cdr3_nt: TGTGCCACCAGCCATAGGACAGGGGACTATGGCTACACCTTC; cdr3_aa: CATSHRTGDYGYTF
d_call: .; j_call: TRBJ1-1; clone_size: many; v_call: TRBV5-1; cdr3_nt: TGCGCCAGCGGGGAGTCGAACACTGAAGCTTTCTTT; cdr3_aa: CASGESNTEAFF
d_call: .; j_call: TRBJ1-1; clone_size: few; v_call: TRBV2; cdr3_nt: TGTGCCAGCAGTGACGATCGGTCAGCCAACACTGAAGCTTTCTTT; cdr3_aa: CASSDDRSANTEAFF
d_call: .; j_call: TRBJ1-5; clone_size: many; v_call: TRBV19; cdr3_nt: TGTGCCAGTAGTATCCCGGCTCATAGCAATCAGCCCCAGCATTTT; cdr3_aa: CASSIPAHSNQPQHF
d_call: .; j_call: TRBJ2-3; clone_size: .; v_call: TRBV11-1; cdr3_nt: TGTGCCAGCAGCTTAACAGGGGGCGGGAGGCTCACAGATACGCAGTATTTT; cdr3_aa: CASSLTGGGRLTDTQYF
d_call: TRBD1; j_call: TRBJ1-2; clone_size: .; v_call: TRBV24-1; cdr3_nt: TGTGCCACCAGTGACCCTCGACAGGGGGCTAACTATGGCTACACCTTT; cdr3_aa: CATSDPRQGANYGYTF
d_call: TRBD1; j_call: TRBJ1-1; clone_size: .; v_call: TRBV10-3; cdr3_nt: TGTGCCATCAGGACAGGGGGCCCTGAAGCTTTCTTT; cdr3_aa: CAIRTGGPEAFF
d_call: .; j_call: TRBJ2-1; clone_size: .; v_call: TRBV2; cdr3_nt: TGTGCCAGCACTATGGACTACTCCTACAATGAGCAGTTCTTC; cdr3_aa: CASTMDYSYNEQFF
d_call: .; j_call: TRBJ2-1; clone_size: .; v_call: TRBV24-1; cdr3_nt: TGTGCCACCAGTGATTGGTCCGAGCAGCAGTTCTTC; cdr3_aa: CATSDWSEQQFF
d_call: .; j_call: TRBJ2-7; clone_size: many; v_call: TRBV2; cdr3_nt: TGTGCCACCACAGAAACTACCTACGAGCAGTACTTC; cdr3_aa: CATTETTYEQYF
d_call: .; j_call: TRBJ2-7; clone_size: few; v_call: TRBV7-9; cdr3_nt: TGTGCCAGCAGCTCCTTAGCGGAGGGCGGATACGAGCAGTACTTC; cdr3_aa: CASSSLAEGGYEQYF
d_call: TRBD1; j_call: TRBJ1-2; clone_size: .; v_call: TRBV2; cdr3_nt: TGTGCCAGCAGTGAAGCCGGGACAGGGCAAAAATATTACGGCTACACCTTC; cdr3_aa: CASSEAGTGQKYYGYTF
d_call: .; j_call: TRBJ1-6; clone_size: many; v_call: TRBV20-1; cdr3_nt: TGCAGTGCTAGAGGTACAGGGAGCTCACCCCTCCACTTT; cdr3_aa: CSARGTGSSPLHF
d_call: TRBD2; j_call: TRBJ2-1; clone_size: .; v_call: TRBV11-1; cdr3_nt: TGTGCCAGCAGCTTCTTCGCTAGCGGGAGGGCCCTCCCCTACAATGAGCAGTTCTTC; cdr3_aa: CASSFFASGRALPYNEQFF
d_call: TRBD2; j_call: TRBJ2-3; clone_size: many; v_call: TRBV2; cdr3_nt: TGTGCCAGCACTGGCTATAGCGGGAGGCGGGATACGCAGTATTTT; cdr3_aa: CASTGYSGRRDTQYF
d_call: .; j_call: TRBJ1-1; clone_size: .; v_call: TRBV10-3; cdr3_nt: TGTGCCATCAGAAGCCCTACCTATATGAACACTGAAGCTTTCTTT; cdr3_aa: CAIRSPTYMNTEAFF
d_call: .; j_call: TRBJ2-3; clone_size: .; v_call: TRBV5-6; cdr3_nt: TGTGCCAGCAGCCAAGGGACCCTCAGAGATACGCAGTATTTT; cdr3_aa: CASSQGTLRDTQYF
d_call: .; j_call: TRBJ2-5; clone_size: .; v_call: TRBV5-1; cdr3_nt: TGCGCCAGCAGGCTGGCAGTACAAGAGACCCAGTACTTC; cdr3_aa: CASRLAVQETQYF
d_call: .; j_call: TRBJ2-3; clone_size: many; v_call: TRBV9; cdr3_nt: TGTGCCAGCAGCGTAGGTCCCGAGAACACAGATACGCAGTATTTT; cdr3_aa: CASSVGPENTDTQYF
d_call: .; j_call: TRBJ1-6; clone_size: .; v_call: TRBV15; cdr3_nt: TGTGCCACCAGCAGTGGTAGTCTAAATCAGCCCCTCCACTTT; cdr3_aa: CATSSGSLNQPLHF
d_call: .; j_call: TRBJ1-2; clone_size: many; v_call: TRBV9; cdr3_nt: TGTGCCAGCAGCGTAGTTGGGGGGGAGGATGGCTACACCTTC; cdr3_aa: CASSVVGGEDGYTF
d_call: .; j_call: TRBJ1-6; clone_size: .; v_call: TRBV15; cdr3_nt: TGTGCCACCAGCAGAGACCGGGGTTCACCCCTCCACTTT; cdr3_aa: CATSRDRGSPLHF
d_call: .; j_call: TRBJ2-7; clone_size: many; v_call: TRBV12-3/TRBV12-4; cdr3_nt: TGTGCCAGCAGTTGGGGCAGCTCCTACGAGCAGTACTTC; cdr3_aa: CASSWGSSYEQYF
d_call: .; j_call: TRBJ1-1; clone_size: many; v_call: TRBV20-1; cdr3_nt: TGCAGTGCTAACTTTCAGGGGACTGAAGCTTTCTTT; cdr3_aa: CSANFQGTEAFF
d_call: .; j_call: TRBJ1-1; clone_size: many; v_call: TRBV19; cdr3_nt: TGTGCCAGTAGTATAGATCTCGGAGCTTTCTTT; cdr3_aa: CASSIDLGAFF
d_call: .; j_call: TRBJ2-7; clone_size: .; v_call: TRBV7-3; cdr3_nt: TGTGCCAGCAGGCCCGGGGCCGACTACGAGCAGTACTTC; cdr3_aa: CASRPGADYEQYF
d_call: .; j_call: TRBJ1-3; clone_size: many; v_call: TRBV25-1; cdr3_nt: TGTGCCAGCAGTGAATCGAGGGGTTCTAACACCATATATTTT; cdr3_aa: CASSESRGSNTIYF